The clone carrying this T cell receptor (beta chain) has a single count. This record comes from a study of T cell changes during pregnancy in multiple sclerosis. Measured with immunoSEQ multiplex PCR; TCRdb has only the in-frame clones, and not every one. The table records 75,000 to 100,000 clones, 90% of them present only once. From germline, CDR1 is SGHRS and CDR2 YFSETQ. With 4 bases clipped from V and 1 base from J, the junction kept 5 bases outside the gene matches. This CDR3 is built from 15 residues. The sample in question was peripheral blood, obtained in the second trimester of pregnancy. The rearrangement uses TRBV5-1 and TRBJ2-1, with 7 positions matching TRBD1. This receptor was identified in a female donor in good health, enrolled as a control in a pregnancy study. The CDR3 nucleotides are TGCGCCAGCAGCGTCACAGGGGTATCCTACAATGAGCAGTTCTTC. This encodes CASSVTGVSYNEQFF.